A single sample is the source of the 18 T cell receptor beta chains below, sequenced in a study of blood T cell repertoires in COVID-19. Repertoires were generated with immunoSEQ multiplex PCR, while TCRdb's copy carries only in-frame clones and drops some. Of approximately 160,000 clones in the sample, around 82% were seen once. Sequenced material: PBMCs or T cells enriched from blood (not recorded which). Receptors originate from a man aged 35-49 years who had recovered from COVID-19.

The V and J genes are TRBV3-1 (or the pseudogene TRBV3-2) and TRBJ2-3; 10 bases are shared with TRBD2. The CDR3 loop spans 18 amino acids. V trimming: 3 bases; J trimming: 3 bases; junction bases outside the gene matches: 12. The germline V gene has CDR1 LGHDT and CDR2 YNNKEL (reference sequence). CDR3 coding DNA: TGTGCCAGCAGCCAGTCCAGCGGGGGGGAGTTGGGGACAGATACGCAGTATTTT. Protein: CASSQSSGGELGTDTQYF.

The V call is TRBV6-6, the J call TRBJ2-1; weak D call: TRBD1 (5 bases). Looked up from germline, CDR1 is MNHNY and CDR2 is SVGAGI (reference sequence). This CDR3 has 14 residues. The V and J ends lost 6 bases and 9 bases respectively, with 18 bases between them. The DNA of the CDR3 is TGTGCCAGCAGCTGGGGCGGTTTTTCGGGTGAGCAGTTCTTC. Protein sequence: CASSWGGFSGEQFF.

The rearrangement links TRBV19 to TRBJ1-5; D is unclear. The germline V gene has CDR1 LNHDA and CDR2 SQIVND (reference sequence). V was trimmed by 1 base and J by 9 bases, leaving 10 bases between them. CDR3 size: 13 residues. Here the CDR3 DNA reads TGTGCCAGTAGTATAGGCCGCGGCTGGCCCCAGCATTTT. This sequence encodes CASSIGRGWPQHF.

The chain uses TRBV5-6 and TRBJ1-2; 7 nucleotides match TRBD1. Per germline, CDR1 SGHDT and CDR2 YYEEEE. With 4 bases clipped from V and 8 bases from J, the junction kept 8 bases outside the gene matches. This CDR3 is built from 13 residues. CDR3 nucleotides: TGTGCCAGCAGCAAACAGGGGAACCGGGGCTACACCTTC. Amino acids: CASSKQGNRGYTF.

As regards this clone: Other nucleotide sequences in the sample specify the same CDR3. The chain recombines TRBV7-3 with TRBJ2-6; 7 bases map to TRBD1. J gave up 2 bases and V 4 bases, and 2 bases lay outside the gene matches. This CDR3 contains 15 residues. Germline V gives CDR1 SGHTA, CDR2 FQGTGA. The CDR3 nucleotides are TGTGCCAGCAGCTCGCAGGGGGCTGGGGCCAACGTCCTGACTTTC. Residues: CASSSQGAGANVLTF.

The V gene is TRBV19, the J gene TRBJ2-7; 8 nucleotides agree with TRBD1. V was clipped by 7 bases and J by 5 bases; unmatched bases: 7. This CDR3 has 13 residues. Germline V gives CDR1 LNHDA, CDR2 SQIVND (reference sequence). DNA of the CDR3: TGTGCCAGTACCCCGACAGGGGCCCACGAGCAGTACTTC. This translates into CASTPTGAHEQYF.

About this clone itself: A much larger clonotype is one base distant, so this may be a read error. The same CDR3 arises from other DNA sequences in this sample as well. J is TRBJ1-1 and V is TRBV7-9; no firm D call. The CDR3 consists of 11 residues. The V end lost 4 bases, the J end lost 3 bases, and 3 bases lay between the germline ends. Per the germline V gene, CDR1 is SEHNR and CDR2 is FQNEAQ (reference sequence). The CDR3 DNA reads as TGTGCCAGCAGCTCCTACACTGAAGCTTTCTTT. It is translated as CASSSYTEAFF.

This chain uses TRBV10-1 with TRBJ1-1; D call uncertain. Germline V CDR1 and CDR2: WNHNN, SYGVQD (reference sequence). The CDR3 is made up of 13 amino acids. Trimming left V 6 bases short and J 0 bases short, with 8 bases between. CDR3: CASRQQLNTEAFF. CDR3 nucleotide sequence: TGCGCCAGCAGACAACAGCTGAACACTGAAGCTTTCTTT.

The chain couples TRBV7-9 to TRBJ1-4; no clear D gene. This CDR3 is built from 16 residues. Trimming cost V 1 base and J 5 bases, with 14 bases left between them. The germline CDR1 and CDR2 sequences are SEHNR and FQNEAQ (reference sequence). The CDR3 DNA follows: TGTGCCAGCAGCTTAGAAGGTTTAGGAGGCAATGAAAAACTGTTTTTT. Translating it yields CASSLEGLGGNEKLFF.

This sequence joins TRBV6-4 and TRBJ2-3; 13 bases are a match to TRBD2. The V gene's germline CDR1 is MRHNA and CDR2 SNTAGT. The CDR3 contains 15 residues. Trimming at V came to 2 bases and at J to 4 bases, leaving 0 bases not matched to a gene. The CDR3 protein is CASSDTSGGADTQYF. The CDR3 nucleotides read TGTGCCAGCAGTGACACTAGCGGGGGGGCAGATACGCAGTATTTT.

The chain has TRBV19 and TRBJ2-3, with a weak D call TRBD2 (5 bases). Trimming removed 8 bases from V and 0 bases from J, with 9 bases in between. CDR1 LNHDA and CDR2 SQIVND come from the germline V gene (reference sequence). CDR3 length equals 13 residues. The CDR3 nucleotides are TGTGCCAGTTCTCTAGCCAGCACAGATACGCAGTATTTT. This codes for CASSLASTDTQYF.

The chain employs TRBV21-1 and TRBJ2-5; TRBD1 is the table's D call, not checked against the DNA. TRBV21-1 is a pseudogene segment. This CDR3 region has 14 residues. In nucleotides, the CDR3 is TGTGCTGAAGCCCGGCAGGGTAACGTGGTGACCCAGTACTTC. It specifies CAEARQGNVVTQYF.

The genes are TRBV5-1 and TRBJ1-1, with 9 positions matching TRBD1. Per the germline V gene, CDR1 is SGHRS and CDR2 is YFSETQ. Losses at the gene ends were 4 bases for V and 6 bases for J; bases not matched to a gene: 4. This CDR3 spans 13 amino acids. The CDR3 sequence: CASSPDRGAEAFF. CDR3 coding DNA: TGCGCCAGCAGCCCGGACAGGGGAGCTGAAGCTTTCTTT.

The chain couples TRBV5-4 to TRBJ1-2; 8 bases are a match to TRBD1. CDR3 length: 12 residues. Germline CDR1 is SGHNT and CDR2 is YYREEE (reference sequence). V lost 2 bases to trimming and J lost 7 bases; unmatched junction nucleotides: 1. The CDR3 is CASSFDRGGYTF. CDR3 DNA: TGTGCCAGCAGCTTCGACAGGGGTGGCTACACCTTC.

The rearrangement joins TRBV14 to TRBJ1-4; D remains unclear. The CDR3 contains 14 residues. Deletions cut 2 bases from V and 5 bases from J, with 9 bases between. Germline CDR1 is SGHDN and CDR2 is FVKESK. The CDR3 sequence is CASSQSGGNEKLFF. The CDR3 region has the DNA TGTGCCAGCAGCCAAAGTGGAGGGAATGAAAAACTGTTTTTT.

The rearrangement joins TRBV2 to TRBJ1-2; no reliable D call. CDR3 length: 13 residues. V lost 1 base, J lost 7 bases, and 10 bases lay in between. CDR1 is SNHLY and CDR2 is FYNNEI in the germline V gene. This CDR3 reads CASSEGLGIGYTF. In DNA, the CDR3 is TGTGCCAGCAGTGAAGGACTTGGAATTGGCTACACCTTC.

The chain links TRBV5-8 to TRBJ1-2; no clear D gene. Germline lookup yields CDR1 SGHTS and CDR2 YDEGEE. The V gene lost 6 bases and the J gene lost 0 bases, with 9 bases spanning the gap. The CDR3 consists of 13 residues. The CDR3 region is CASTPLTNYGYTF. CDR3 bases: TGTGCCAGCACTCCTCTTACTAACTATGGCTACACCTTC.

A remark on this clone: Other nucleotide sequences from this sample produce the same CDR3. The chain recombines TRBV15 with TRBJ2-5; 7 nucleotides align to TRBD1. This CDR3 spans 16 amino acids. Germline V gene lookup returns CDR1 LNHNV and CDR2 YYDKDF (reference sequence). After removal of 1 base from V and 2 bases from J, the junction contained 7 bases not matched to a gene. The CDR3 is CATSRARDSLQETQYF. CDR3 sequence (DNA): TGTGCCACCAGCAGAGCCCGGGACAGCCTTCAAGAGACCCAGTACTTC.